The TCR beta chain under discussion was sequenced for a study of spatial heterogeneity in lung cancer. Sample time point: sample taken at primary tumor resection. Sequencing of whole RNA from tumor, nontumor lung or frozen PBMC involved no sorting. This clonotype was seen repeatedly, ten times or more. In TCRdb, the 5' RACE reads were re-called with MiXCR into one record per CDR3 protein. The sample lists about 2,800 distinct CDR3 sequences, roughly 7.7% occurring once. The ends lost 4 bases at V and 2 bases at J; junction bases unmatched: 7. The CDR3 is 15 amino acids. From germline, CDR1 is DFQATT and CDR2 SNEGSKA (reference sequence).

This rearrangement joins TRBV20-1 to TRBJ2-7, with TRBD1 matching 11 bases. This receptor was taken from a male donor with early-stage non-small cell lung cancer. The specimen was normal lung tissue next to the tumor, collected at surgery. The CDR3 nucleotides are TGCAGTGCTAACCCCGCGGGACAGGGGGCCTACGAGCAGTACTTC. It specifies CSANPAGQGAYEQYF.